These 25 T cell receptor beta chains came from one sample sequenced in a study of CD8 T cells in ankylosing spondylitis (dated 2017 in TCRdb). Library method: 5' RACE. TCRdb names Illumina HiSeq 2500 as the instrument used. TCRdb reprocessed the public reads (quality trimming at Q25 with fastp, clone calling with MiXCR) and kept in-frame beta chains. When rows share a CDR3 protein, they turn into one entry using the most common DNA and genes. The sample has about 130,000 distinct CDR3 sequences on record, around 9.3% of them singletons. The ten largest make up roughly 3.3% of the sample. The material sequenced was blood, either unsorted or a sorted T cell fraction (not recorded which). Receptor source: a male donor with ankylosing spondylitis or in good health (not recorded which).

This clonotype occurred many times. The chain is built from TRBV28 and TRBJ1-1; 10 bases are a match to TRBD1. There are 19 residues in the CDR3. Germline lookup yields CDR1 MDHEN and CDR2 SYDVKM. V lost 3 bases, J lost 4 bases, and 17 bases stayed unmatched. The CDR3 nucleotides are TGTGCCAGCAGTTTGGGACGTCCCGGGACAGGGGTTAGGAGCACTGAAGCTTTCTTT. Amino acid sequence: CASSLGRPGTGVRSTEAFF.

This clonotype was recorded at least ten times. The V gene is TRBV20-1, the J gene TRBJ2-1; 7 positions agree with TRBD2. After removal of 5 bases from V and 0 bases from J, the junction contained 7 bases not matched to a gene. The CDR3 covers 15 residues. CDR1 and CDR2 from the germline V gene are DFQATT and SNEGSKA (reference sequence). The CDR3 bases are TGCAGTGCTCCAATTAGCGGGTCCTCCTACAATGAGCAGTTCTTC. It yields the protein CSAPISGSSYNEQFF.

This clonotype was detected ten times or more. The chain uses TRBV14 and TRBJ1-3; no firm D call. V lost 4 bases and J 4 bases, leaving 11 bases between the germline ends. The germline V gene has CDR1 SGHDN and CDR2 FVKESK. The CDR3 contains 14 residues. The CDR3 protein is CASSPGMPGNTIYF. In DNA, the CDR3 is TGTGCCAGCAGCCCCGGAATGCCCGGAAACACCATATATTTT.

This clonotype appeared many times. The chain links TRBV12-3 or TRBV12-4 to TRBJ2-1; 8 bases match TRBD2. The CDR3 is 13 amino acids. J was trimmed by 8 bases and V by 8 bases; bases with no gene match: 8. CDR3 in amino acids: CASQGLAMHEQFF. The CDR3, as DNA: TGTGCCAGCCAAGGACTAGCCATGCATGAGCAGTTCTTC.

This clonotype came up once. It may be a read error: a sequence one base away is much more abundant. This chain joins TRBV20-1 and TRBJ2-1; D unresolved. Germline assignment: CDR1 DFQATT and CDR2 SNEGSKA (reference sequence). CDR3 length: 13 amino acids. V lost 8 bases and J lost 7, with 18 bases in between. The CDR3 nucleotides read TGCAGTCCCCAAAGAGTGGGTTTGAATGAGCAGTTCTTC. Amino acids: CSPQRVGLNEQFF.

This clonotype appeared many times. The V call is TRBV10-3, the J call TRBJ2-7; D is unclear. Trimming left V 1 base short and J 5 bases short, with 6 bases between. Germline CDR1 reads ENHRY; CDR2 reads SYGVKD. CDR3 length: 12 amino acids. The CDR3 sequence is CAISEYYDEQYF. The DNA for the CDR3 is TGTGCCATCAGTGAGTACTACGACGAGCAGTACTTC.

This clonotype was seen at least ten times. The genes are TRBV29-1 and TRBJ2-1, with D unclear. This CDR3 comprises 14 residues. Germline assignment: CDR1 SQVTM and CDR2 ANQGSEA. V was shortened by 7 bases and J by 4 bases, with 17 bases between the two germline ends. The CDR3, as DNA: TGCAGCGCGACCTCGGCTTCGCCGTACAATGAGCAGTTCTTC. It encodes CSATSASPYNEQFF.

This rearrangement joins TRBV27 to TRBJ1-4; 7 bases fit TRBD1. Germline V lookup: CDR1 MNHEY, CDR2 SMNVEV (reference sequence). This CDR3 is 14 amino acids long. The ends lost 7 bases at V and 12 bases at J; junction bases unmatched: 14. The CDR3 sequence is CASTHSGGMGQLFF. The CDR3 DNA reads as TGTGCCAGCACCCACTCAGGGGGAATGGGGCAACTGTTTTTT.

The chain employs TRBV19 and TRBJ2-7; D gene ambiguous. With 0 bases removed from V and 2 bases from J, the gap between germline ends came to 14 bases. The length of the CDR3 is 16 residues. In germline, CDR1 is LNHDA, CDR2 SQIVND (reference sequence). In nucleotides, the CDR3 is TGTGCCAGTAGTATAGATGGAACAACAACCCCCTACGAGCAGTACTTC. Translation: CASSIDGTTTPYEQYF.

This clonotype has a count of ten or more. V usage is TRBV10-3 and J usage is TRBJ1-5; D is uncertain. Germline CDR1 reads ENHRY; CDR2 reads SYGVKD. The CDR3 consists of 15 residues. V was shortened by 10 bases and J by 2 bases, with 18 bases between the two germline ends. The CDR3 nucleotides read TGTGCCACCATGGGGTTGCTCGGGGGCAATCAGCCCCAGCATTTT. It codes for CATMGLLGGNQPQHF.

The chain uses TRBV29-1 and TRBJ2-5, with D possibly being TRBD2 (6 bases). The CDR3 totals 16 residues. CDR1 is SQVTM, CDR2 ANQGSEA, per germline. The V and J ends lost 4 bases and 1 base respectively, with 19 bases between them. This CDR3 reads CSVVLRRLASQETQYF. The CDR3 bases are TGCAGCGTTGTATTAAGGCGCCTAGCGAGCCAAGAGACCCAGTACTTC.

This clonotype was seen a few times. The rearrangement uses TRBV30 and TRBJ2-5, with a weak D call TRBD1 (6 bases). V lost 0 bases and J lost 5, with 10 bases in between. The CDR3 is made up of 13 amino acids. Germline V gene sequence: CDR1 GTSNPN, CDR2 SVGIG (reference sequence). CDR3 region: CAWSVQGRETQYF. The CDR3 bases are TGTGCCTGGAGTGTACAGGGTAGGGAGACCCAGTACTTC.

Of note for this clonotype: A junction boundary mismatches the germline segment, possibly from a read error. The chain carries TRBV4-1 and TRBJ2-1; unclear D gene. The CDR3 sequence is 13 residues long. Germline values: CDR1 MGHRA, CDR2 YSYEKL. The CDR3 here is CASSQDRYNGQFF. CDR3 DNA sequence: TGCGCCAGCAGCCAGGACCGTTACAATGGGCAGTTCTTC.

V is TRBV7-9 and J is TRBJ2-7; D could derive from TRBD1 or TRBD2 (5 bases each). CDR3 length: 14 amino acids. CDR1 and CDR2 (germline): SEHNR, FQNEAQ (reference sequence). V was trimmed by 5 bases and J by 1 base, leaving 12 bases between them. The CDR3 bases are TGTGCCAGCAGCCGGGACCCTGCTTCCTACGAGCAGTACTTC. Its protein is CASSRDPASYEQYF.

This clonotype has a count of ten or more. The chain is built from TRBV6-2 or TRBV6-3 and TRBJ2-2, with a possible D match to TRBD1 (6 bases). CDR1 and CDR2 from the germline V gene are MNHEY and SVGEGT. The CDR3 is made up of 15 amino acids. V shed 2 bases and J shed 7 bases, with 14 bases lying between them. CDR3 loop: CASSYANRVIGELFF. The CDR3 nucleotides read TGTGCCAGCAGTTACGCCAACAGGGTCATCGGGGAGCTGTTTTTT.

In its sample, this clonotype was seen a few times. The J gene is TRBJ1-2, the V gene TRBV5-1, with no clear D. CDR1 SGHRS and CDR2 YFSETQ come from the germline V gene. V dropped 4 bases and J dropped 7 bases, with 17 bases sitting between them. There are 14 residues in the CDR3. The CDR3 here is CASSTLDPWIGYTF. The CDR3 nucleotides read TGCGCCAGCAGCACGCTCGACCCCTGGATTGGCTACACCTTC.

This clonotype has a handful of counts. V gene TRBV7-9 combines with J gene TRBJ1-1; D uncertain. Germline V gene lookup returns CDR1 SEHNR and CDR2 FQNEAQ (reference sequence). V lost 6 bases to trimming and J lost 3 bases, with 11 bases between them. This CDR3 contains 13 residues. The CDR3 is CASSPHGDTEAFF. CDR3 bases: TGTGCCAGCAGTCCCCACGGGGACACTGAAGCTTTCTTT.

This clonotype was found many times. V usage is TRBV6-1 and J usage is TRBJ1-4, with D unresolved. The CDR3 has 15 amino acids. Trimming stripped 6 bases from V and 0 bases from J, with 11 bases between. The germline CDR1 and CDR2 sequences are MNHNS and SASEGT. The CDR3: CASSPTFATNEKLFF. The CDR3 nucleotides read TGTGCCAGCAGCCCAACCTTTGCAACTAATGAAAAACTGTTTTTT.

At least ten counts were recorded for this clonotype. The chain combines TRBV7-3 with TRBJ2-5; 8 positions match TRBD1. Germline V gene data show CDR1 as SGHTA and CDR2 as FQGTGA. This CDR3 comprises 17 residues. The trim removed 0 bases at V and 2 bases at J, leaving 8 bases unmatched. CDR3 coding DNA: TGTGCCAGCAGCTTAACAACGGACAGGGACCCACAAGAGACCCAGTACTTC. Protein: CASSLTTDRDPQETQYF.

The chain employs TRBV7-2 and TRBJ2-3; possibly TRBD2 for D (5 bases). V gave up 4 bases and J gave up 4 bases, with 9 bases separating them. CDR1 and CDR2 (germline): SGHTA, FQGNSA. The CDR3 has 13 amino acids. The CDR3 sequence is CASSSAGADTQYF. The DNA of the CDR3 is TGTGCCAGCAGCTCCGCCGGGGCAGATACGCAGTATTTT.

This clonotype was detected many times. This chain uses TRBV9 with TRBJ2-5; 9 positions match TRBD2. CDR3 size: 13 residues. After removal of 4 bases from V and 4 bases from J, the junction contained 2 bases not matched to a gene. Germline V gives CDR1 SGDLS, CDR2 YYNGEE. CDR3 DNA sequence: TGTGCCAGCAGCCAGACTAGCGGAGAGACCCAGTACTTC. This encodes CASSQTSGETQYF.

This clonotype was seen at least ten times. CDR3 sequence: CASSTVGQGARSPLHF. The CDR3 DNA follows: TGTGCCAGCAGCACCGTCGGACAGGGGGCGAGGTCACCCCTCCACTTT. The V gene is TRBV7-2, the J gene TRBJ1-6, with 11 bases aligning to TRBD1. CDR3 length equals 16 residues. With 5 bases clipped from V and 10 bases from J, the junction kept 10 bases outside the gene matches. Germline CDR1 and CDR2: SGHTA and FQGNSA.

This clonotype showed up just a few times. The chain combines TRBV5-6 with TRBJ2-1; D unresolved. The V gene's germline CDR1 is SGHDT and CDR2 YYEEEE. Trimming removed 1 base from V and 7 bases from J, with 12 bases in between. The length of the CDR3 is 14 residues. The CDR3 DNA is TGTGCCAGCAGCTTGTCTTCGGGTATGAATGAGCAGTTCTTC. The encoded protein is CASSLSSGMNEQFF.

This clonotype was seen more than once but under ten times. J is TRBJ2-3 and V is TRBV5-1, with 13 bases that match TRBD2. CDR1 and CDR2 (germline): SGHRS, YFSETQ. CDR3 size: 16 residues. The V segment lost 4 bases and the J segment 6 bases; nucleotides outside the gene matches: 8. CDR3 amino acids: CASSRTSGRAQDTQYF. DNA of the CDR3: TGCGCCAGCAGCCGCACTAGCGGGAGGGCCCAGGATACGCAGTATTTT.

There are many counts of this clonotype. This sequence joins TRBV5-1 and TRBJ2-1, with D possibly being TRBD2 (6 bases). CDR1 is SGHRS and CDR2 is YFSETQ in the germline V gene. With 3 bases removed from V and 8 bases from J, the gap between germline ends came to 9 bases. This CDR3 contains 12 residues. The CDR3 is CASSWASDEQFF. For the CDR3, the DNA is TGCGCCAGCAGCTGGGCTAGCGATGAGCAGTTCTTC.